This TCR beta chain was identified in a study of T cell repertoires in cytomegalovirus infection. At the level of the study: Public TCR beta signature analysis indicated the presence of both CMV infection and matching HLA type.

MiXCR, run by TCRdb on the reads, gives a single entry per CDR3 protein. The repertoire holds 150,000 to 200,000 distinct CDR3 sequences, with roughly 15% as singletons. The CDR3 runs 14 residues. The germline V and J ends were trimmed by 1 base and 0 bases, with 9 bases remaining between them. The germline CDR1 and CDR2 sequences are SQVTM and ANQGSEA. Points from the study as a whole: Dominating the ex vivo response were TCR beta clonotypes that were CMV-specific and HLA-C-restricted. Totalled public TCR beta family frequency picked out people who carried CMV plus the relevant HLA.

As for this clonotype: Antigen specificity is unknown.

The TCR comes from a human donor in good health (CMV status not recorded). Some clones in this sample may be carry-over from other donors' samples. V gene TRBV29-1 combines with J gene TRBJ1-1, with D unclear. Specimen: CD8+ T cells from PBMCs. CDR3 sequence reads: CSVEGEYLNTEAFF. The CDR3, as DNA: TGCAGCGTTGAAGGGGAGTATTTGAACACTGAAGCTTTCTTT.